This TCR beta chain was observed in a study of blood T cells in healthy people across ages. Notes on the study in general: Significant beta diversity loss was already apparent by age approximately 37, declining roughly linearly.

Germline V lookup: CDR1 SGHTA, CDR2 FQGNSA. There are 15 residues in the CDR3. J gave up 1 base and V 5 bases, and 7 bases lay outside the gene matches. All donors came from Russia, were Caucasian and healthy, and spanned ages roughly 6 to 95. Researchers report isolating at least 6.5 million PBMCs per sample. Next came a second PCR, run for about 6 to 12 cycles, which used a sample-barcoded 5' primer along with a J-beta primer mix. Each cDNA molecule was tagged by a template-switch adaptor with 12 random nucleotides. TCRdb reprocessed the 5' RACE reads with MiXCR, giving one entry per CDR3 protein. The data hold approximately 880,000 distinct CDR3 sequences, with around 48% observed a single time. As concerns this clonotype: Its specificity is unknown.

This sequence joins TRBV7-2 and TRBJ2-7, with TRBD1 matching 8 bases. The origin of this receptor is a man aged 25-45 years in good health. The sample was blood. CDR3 in amino acids: CASSPAGQASYEQYF. The CDR3 DNA follows: TGTGCCAGCAGCCCCGCGGGACAGGCGTCCTACGAGCAGTACTTC.